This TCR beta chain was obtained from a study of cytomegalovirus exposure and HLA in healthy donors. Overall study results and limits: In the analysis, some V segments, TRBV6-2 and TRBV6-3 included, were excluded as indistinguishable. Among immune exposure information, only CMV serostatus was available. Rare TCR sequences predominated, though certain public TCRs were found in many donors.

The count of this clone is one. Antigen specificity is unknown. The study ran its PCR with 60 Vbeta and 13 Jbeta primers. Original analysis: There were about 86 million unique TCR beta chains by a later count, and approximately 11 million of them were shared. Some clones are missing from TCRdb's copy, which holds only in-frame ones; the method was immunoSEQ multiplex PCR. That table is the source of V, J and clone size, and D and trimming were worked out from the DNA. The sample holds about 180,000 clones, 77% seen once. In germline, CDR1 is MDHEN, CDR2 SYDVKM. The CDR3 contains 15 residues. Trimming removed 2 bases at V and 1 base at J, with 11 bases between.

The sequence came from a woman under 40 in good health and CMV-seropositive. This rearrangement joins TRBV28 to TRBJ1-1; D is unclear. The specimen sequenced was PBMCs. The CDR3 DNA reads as TGTGCCAGCAGTTTAGGGTTCCGAGGGAACACTGAAGCTTTCTTT. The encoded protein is CASSLGFRGNTEAFF.